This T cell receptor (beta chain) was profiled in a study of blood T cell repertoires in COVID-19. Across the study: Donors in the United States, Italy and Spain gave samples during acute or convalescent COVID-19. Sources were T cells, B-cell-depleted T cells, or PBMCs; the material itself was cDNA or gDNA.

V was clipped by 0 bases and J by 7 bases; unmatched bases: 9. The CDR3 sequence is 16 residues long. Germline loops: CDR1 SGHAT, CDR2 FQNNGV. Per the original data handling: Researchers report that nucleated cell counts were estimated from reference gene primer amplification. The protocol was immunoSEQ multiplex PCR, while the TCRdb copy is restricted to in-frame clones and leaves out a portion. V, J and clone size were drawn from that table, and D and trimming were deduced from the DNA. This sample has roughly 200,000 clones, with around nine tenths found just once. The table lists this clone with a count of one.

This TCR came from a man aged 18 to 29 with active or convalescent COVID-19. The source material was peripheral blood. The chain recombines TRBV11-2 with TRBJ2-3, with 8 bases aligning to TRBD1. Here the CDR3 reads CASSLDYGQGRNTQYF. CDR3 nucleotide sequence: TGTGCCAGCAGCTTAGATTATGGACAGGGACGGAATACGCAGTATTTT.